This T cell receptor (beta chain) came from a study of blood T cell repertoires in COVID-19. Study summary: The cDNA or gDNA used as material had been derived from T cells, B-cell-depleted T cells, or PBMCs.

Per the study methods: Amplification of reference gene primers provided the estimated nucleated cell counts. Repertoires were generated with immunoSEQ multiplex PCR, while TCRdb's copy carries only in-frame clones and drops some. The DNA was the basis for D and trimming; V, J and clone size are from that table. The sample shows more than 250,000 clones, approximately 82% of them seen only once. The CDR3 length is 13 residues. V lost 4 bases and J lost 4, with 8 bases in between. CDR1 and CDR2 from the germline V gene are MGHDK and SYGVNS. This sequence originates from a man aged 55-75 years who had recovered from COVID-19. The V gene is TRBV25-1, the J gene TRBJ1-5, with no clear D. Material: peripheral blood. CDR3 coding DNA: TGTGCCAGCAGTGCCGACACAAATCAGCCCCAGCATTTT. Its protein is CASSADTNQPQHF.